The 18 T cell receptor beta chains given below trace back to one sample, sequenced in a study of blood T cell repertoires in COVID-19. TCRdb's table, derived via immunoSEQ multiplex PCR, lists solely in-frame clones and lacks some. The sample holds roughly 350,000 clones, 75% to 90% seen once. The sample taken for sequencing was peripheral blood. These receptors were collected from a woman between 45 and 60 years old with COVID-19, enrolled during active disease.

The chain employs TRBV11-2 and TRBJ2-1; 7 bases are a match to TRBD2. The CDR3 covers 18 residues. V shed 4 bases and J 5 bases; nucleotides not matched to a gene: 17. Germline V CDR1 and CDR2: SGHAT, FQNNGV. DNA for the CDR3: TGTGCCAGCAGCTCGCCGATGGGAGGGTTGATTGGGAACAATGAGCAGTTCTTC. Amino acids: CASSSPMGGLIGNNEQFF.

The V and J genes are TRBV6-1 and TRBJ2-3; 11 nucleotides match TRBD2. There are 16 residues in the CDR3. Germline-derived CDR1 and CDR2 are MNHNS and SASEGT. V lost 4 bases, J lost 6 bases, and 9 bases stayed unmatched. CDR3 in amino acids: CASSGLAGGPVDTQYF. For the CDR3, the DNA is TGTGCCAGCAGTGGATTAGCGGGAGGGCCGGTCGATACGCAGTATTTT.

The V and J genes are TRBV3-1 (or the pseudogene TRBV3-2) and TRBJ2-7; 10 nucleotides agree with TRBD2. The CDR3 has 17 residues. The germline V gene has CDR1 LGHDT and CDR2 YNNKEL (reference sequence). With 2 bases clipped from V and 6 bases from J, the junction kept 13 bases outside the gene matches. CDR3 region: CASSQSLLAGDPGEQYF. In nucleotides, the CDR3 is TGTGCCAGCAGCCAAAGCCTCCTAGCGGGGGATCCGGGCGAGCAGTACTTC.

The chain has TRBV14 and TRBJ1-4; 10 bases match TRBD1. Losses at the gene ends were 4 bases for V and 6 bases for J; bases not matched to a gene: 2. Germline CDR1 SGHDN, CDR2 FVKESK. The CDR3 is 14 residues long. CDR3 in amino acids: CASSRTGGHEKLFF. DNA for the CDR3: TGTGCCAGCAGCCGGACAGGGGGACATGAAAAACTGTTTTTT.

The chain couples TRBV6-2 or TRBV6-3 to TRBJ2-7; the match to TRBD1 covers 7 bases. The germline gives CDR1 MNHEY, CDR2 SVGEGT. V lost 2 bases to trimming and J lost 3 bases; unmatched junction nucleotides: 4. This CDR3 spans 14 amino acids. The CDR3 DNA sequence: TGTGCCAGCAGTTACAGGGGGCAAAGCTACGAGCAGTACTTC. This translates into CASSYRGQSYEQYF.

V usage is TRBV15 and J usage is TRBJ1-6, with a weak D call TRBD1 (5 bases). Per the germline V gene, CDR1 is LNHNV and CDR2 is YYDKDF (reference sequence). The V end was cut by 3 bases, the J end by 7 bases, with 10 bases between. The CDR3 length is 14 residues. CDR3 bases: TGTGCCACCAGCAGGGACACGAGAAATTCACCCCTCCACTTT. As protein: CATSRDTRNSPLHF.

The V and J genes are TRBV21-1 and TRBJ2-5; the tabulated D call, TRBD2, remains unverified against the DNA. TRBV21-1 is recorded as a pseudogene. The CDR3 totals 14 residues. The CDR3 is CASSNHSRRETQYF. The CDR3 bases are TGTGCCAGCAGCAACCACTCACGGAGGGAGACCCAGTACTTC.

The chain joins TRBV6-5 to TRBJ1-2, with 9 bases that match TRBD1. Trimming cost V 0 bases and J 2 bases; bases outside gene matches: 1. Per the germline V gene, CDR1 is MNHEY and CDR2 is SVGAGI. This CDR3 comprises 15 residues. The CDR3: CASSYSQGANYGYTF. CDR3 DNA: TGTGCCAGCAGTTACTCACAGGGGGCAAACTATGGCTACACCTTC.

This chain connects TRBV29-1 to TRBJ2-2, with D unclear. This CDR3 is 12 amino acids long. Germline CDR1 SQVTM, CDR2 ANQGSEA. V was pared by 4 bases and J by 5 bases, with 8 bases between. The CDR3 loop is CSVVRWTGELFF. In DNA form, the CDR3 reads TGCAGCGTTGTCCGGTGGACCGGGGAGCTGTTTTTT.

The chain has TRBV27 and TRBJ2-5, with a weak D call TRBD1 (8 bases). CDR3 length: 15 amino acids. V was cut by 5 bases and J by 4 bases, with 17 bases left in between. Germline assignment: CDR1 MNHEY and CDR2 SMNVEV (reference sequence). The CDR3 spells CASSPGQGGRETQYF. CDR3 nucleotide sequence: TGTGCCAGCAGTCCCGGACAGGGAGGGAGAGAGACCCAGTACTTC.

This clone appeared a few times. The chain carries TRBV18 and TRBJ1-2; weak D call: TRBD1 (6 bases). The germline CDR1 and CDR2 sequences are KGHSH and LQKENI. The CDR3 consists of 15 residues. Trimming stripped 5 bases from V and 1 base from J, with 14 bases between. The CDR3 DNA reads TGTGCCAGCTCATCTTCGGACAGATTTAACTATGGCTACACCTTC. Protein: CASSSSDRFNYGYTF.

This chain joins TRBV21-1 and TRBJ2-5; the DNA was not used to check the table's D call, TRBD1. TRBV21-1 is designated a pseudogene. There are 14 residues in the CDR3. As DNA, the CDR3 is TGTGCCAGCAGCCCACAGGGGTGCCAAGAGACCCAGTACTTC. Translation: CASSPQGCQETQYF.

CDR3 DNA sequence: TGCGCCAGCAGCCTAGCGGGCGCAGAGACCCAGTACTTC. Translation: CASSLAGAETQYF. The chain carries TRBV4-1 and TRBJ2-5; 7 bases fit TRBD2. Germline assignment: CDR1 MGHRA and CDR2 YSYEKL. V lost 4 bases to trimming and J lost 4 bases; unmatched junction nucleotides: 3. The CDR3 totals 13 residues.

This chain links TRBV19 with TRBJ2-7; 10 nucleotides align to TRBD2. V gave up 6 bases and J gave up 6 bases; unmatched junction bases: 14. Germline V gene data show CDR1 as LNHDA and CDR2 as SQIVND (reference sequence). The CDR3 runs 16 residues. The CDR3 protein is CASSPGSLAGVVEQYF. The CDR3, as DNA: TGTGCCAGTAGCCCAGGGTCCCTAGCGGGAGTCGTCGAGCAGTACTTC.

The genes are TRBV19 and TRBJ2-7; D perhaps matches TRBD1 (5 bases). V was cut by 3 bases and J by 0 bases, with 9 bases left in between. Per the germline V gene, CDR1 is LNHDA and CDR2 is SQIVND (reference sequence). The CDR3 consists of 14 residues. The CDR3 sequence is CASSITGDSYEQYF. The CDR3 nucleotides are TGTGCCAGTAGTATTACAGGAGACTCCTACGAGCAGTACTTC.

The chain carries TRBV19 and TRBJ2-3; 9 positions match TRBD2. This CDR3 is built from 16 residues. CDR1 LNHDA and CDR2 SQIVND come from the germline V gene (reference sequence). With V trimmed by 0 bases and J by 3 bases, 4 bases remained unmatched. Here the CDR3 reads CASSIDSGRITDTQYF. The CDR3 coding sequence is TGTGCCAGTAGTATAGATAGCGGGAGAATTACAGATACGCAGTATTTT. Filled out from reference TRBV19 and TRBJ2-3, the complete variable domain reads DGGITQSPKYLFRKEGQNVTLSCEQNLNHDAMYWYRQDPGQGLRLIYYSQIVNDFQKGDIAEGYSVSREKKESFPLTVTSAQKNPTAFYLCASSIDSGRITDTQYFGPGTRLTVL.

The V gene is TRBV18, the J gene TRBJ2-5, with no clear D. Germline V gene sequence: CDR1 KGHSH, CDR2 LQKENI. The ends were cut back, 4 bases at V and 5 bases at J, with 11 bases in the middle. The CDR3 length is 13 residues. The CDR3 DNA follows: TGTGCCAGCTCACGGCGGAATCGGGAGACCCAGTACTTC. This gives the protein CASSRRNRETQYF.

This rearrangement joins TRBV6-2 or TRBV6-3 to TRBJ2-1, with D possibly TRBD2 on 6 matching bases. This CDR3 contains 13 residues. The V end was cut by 2 bases, the J end by 6 bases, with 8 bases between. In germline, CDR1 is MNHEY, CDR2 SVGEGT. The CDR3: CASSYGGGNEQFF. The CDR3 DNA is TGTGCCAGCAGTTACGGGGGAGGCAATGAGCAGTTCTTC.